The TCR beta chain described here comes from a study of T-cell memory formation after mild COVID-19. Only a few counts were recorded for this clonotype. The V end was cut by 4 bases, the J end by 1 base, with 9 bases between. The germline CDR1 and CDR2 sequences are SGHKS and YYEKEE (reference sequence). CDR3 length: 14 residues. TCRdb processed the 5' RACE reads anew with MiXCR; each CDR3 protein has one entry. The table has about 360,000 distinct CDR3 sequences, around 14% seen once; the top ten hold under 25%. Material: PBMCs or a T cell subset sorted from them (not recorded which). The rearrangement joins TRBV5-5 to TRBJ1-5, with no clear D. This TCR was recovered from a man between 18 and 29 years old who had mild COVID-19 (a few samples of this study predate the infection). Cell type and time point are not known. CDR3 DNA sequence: TGTGCCAGCAGCCCGCTTTGGAGCAATCAGCCCCAGCATTTT. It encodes CASSPLWSNQPQHF.